The present TCR beta chain was sequenced within a study of CD8 T cells in ankylosing spondylitis (dated by TCRdb to the late 2010s). For the wider study: The study profiled T cell receptor beta repertoires in healthy donors and ankylosing spondylitis patients to find disease-linked TCR variants. The full study cohort comprised about 23 ankylosing spondylitis patients and roughly 110 healthy donors. Peripheral blood samples were taken, and synovial fluid was additionally collected from ankylosing spondylitis patients. Broader findings and caveats from the paper: Blood from ankylosing spondylitis patients appeared to be characterized by a TCR beta motif composed of about eight highly homologous amino acid variants. Significant enrichment of the disease-linked clones was reported in matched synovial fluid samples from ankylosing spondylitis patients. The disease-linked clones showed a CD8+ phenotype and occurred at relatively low frequencies in peripheral blood. Some of the motif variants had been reported before in the synovial fluid and blood of reactive arthritis patients, a finding that suggests common disease-initiation mechanisms.

This clonotype came up many times. There is no known antigen for this receptor. No much larger clone exists at a distance of one base, and base qualities are not known. Sequencing was carried out with an Illumina HiSeq 2500. Quantitative 5'-RACE with molecular barcodes was used to prepare TCR beta libraries. The original pipeline was this. A new computational method, built on a probabilistic model of VDJ rearrangement, was used to identify disease-linked TCR variants. In TCRdb, the public reads were trimmed at Q25 with fastp and aligned with MiXCR, with productive beta chains retained. CDR3 protein sequences are deduplicated, and each keeps its most common genes and DNA. In this record, the V and J calls reflect TCRdb's handling and not the investigators' own analysis. A total of roughly 200,000 distinct CDR3 sequences appear in this sample, 20% to 30% of them only once. The ten biggest clones cover about 6.2% of the sample.

V is clipped by 10 bases and J by 0 bases, and the sequence between their germline boundaries is 14 bases long. Measured from the cysteine to the phenylalanine, the CDR3 is 14 residues long. Here the CDR3 DNA is all that survives: 42 bases in frame from base 1. What was sequenced was blood, either unsorted or a sorted T cell fraction (not recorded which). The rearranged segments are TRBV12-3 or TRBV12-4 and TRBJ2-3, and TRBD2 may be the D gene, going by 6 matching bases. This receptor was identified in a male donor with ankylosing spondylitis or in good health (not recorded which). The CDR3 here reads CATARDLSTDTQYF. In nucleotides, the sequence is TGTGCCACCGCCCGGGACTTAAGCACAGATACGCAGTATTTT.